These T cell receptor beta chains were read from a single sample in a study of blood T cells in healthy people across ages. From the 5' RACE reads, TCRdb called clonotypes with MiXCR, one entry per CDR3 protein. This sample has just over 800,000 distinct CDR3 sequences, with approximately 67% found just once. Input material: blood. These receptors all come from a man aged 30-40 years in good health. Both conserved end residues are part of each CDR3. D genes are given only for firm matches. Some rows have no size entry. The others give once, few or many, or a class for an expanded clone.

CDR3nt | CDR3aa | j_gene | v_gene | abundance | d_gene
TGTGCCAGCAGCGTAGGGACTAGCGGGTCCTACGAGCAGTACTTC | CASSVGTSGSYEQYF | TRBJ2-7 | TRBV9 | few | TRBD2
TGCGCCAGCAGCTTGGGTGACAGTAGTTACAATGAGCAGTTCTTC | CASSLGDSSYNEQFF | TRBJ2-1 | TRBV5-1 | few | -
TGTGCCAGCAGCTTAGATCGGAATATAGCAGATACGCAGTATTTT | CASSLDRNIADTQYF | TRBJ2-3 | TRBV11-2 | - | -
TGCAGTGCTAGATTGTTTGGGGGGGGGACCTCTGGGGCCAACGTCCTGACTTTC | CSARLFGGGTSGANVLTF | TRBJ2-6 | TRBV20-1 | - | TRBD2
TGTGCCAGCAGCGTCGGGGGGGCCTCCTACAATGAGCAGTTCTTC | CASSVGGASYNEQFF | TRBJ2-1 | TRBV9 | once | TRBD2
TGCAGTGTTCTCAGGGACCCCTACGAGCAGTACTTC | CSVLRDPYEQYF | TRBJ2-7 | TRBV20-1 | - | -
TGTGCCAGCAGCCCAGGGGCTAACTATGACTACACCTTC | CASSPGANYDYTF | TRBJ1-2 | TRBV5-5 | - | -
TGCGCCAGCAGCTCCCAGACAGAGGGGGATAGAGAAAAACTGTTTTTT | CASSSQTEGDREKLFF | TRBJ1-4 | TRBV5-1 | - | -
TGTGCCAGCGGGAGGGACAGGGTGATAACCTACGAGCAGTACTTC | CASGRDRVITYEQYF | TRBJ2-7 | TRBV28 | few | TRBD1
TGTGCCAGCAGCCCTTCGCGGGGGGGAACCCAAAACATTCAGTACTTC | CASSPSRGGTQNIQYF | TRBJ2-4 | TRBV7-2 | - | TRBD2
TGTACCAGTAACTATCAGGGAACGGGCTATGGCTACACCTTC | CTSNYQGTGYGYTF | TRBJ1-2 | TRBV2 | - | -
TGTGCCAGCAGCCCGGGACAGGGGAAGTTTATGATTGAGACCCAGTACTTC | CASSPGQGKFMIETQYF | TRBJ2-5 | TRBV3-1 | - | TRBD1
TGTGCCACCCGTGGGGGACTAGCGCCGAGTAGGACCCAGTACTTC | CATRGGLAPSRTQYF | TRBJ2-5 | TRBV6-5 | - | TRBD2
TGTGCCAGCAAAAAAGGGGCGAACTCCTACAATGAGCAGTTCTTC | CASKKGANSYNEQFF | TRBJ2-1 | TRBV6-5 | - | -
TGCAGCGCCGGAGGGCAGGGGGGCGATACGCAGTATTTT | CSAGGQGGDTQYF | TRBJ2-3 | TRBV29-1 | few | -
TGCAGTGCTAGAGATCCAAGCACTAGAGGGGAAATTCAGTACTTC | CSARDPSTRGEIQYF | TRBJ2-4 | TRBV20-1 | once | -
TGCAGTGTTAGGAGTAGGGGGGATCCAGCCAAAAACATTCAGTACTTC | CSVRSRGDPAKNIQYF | TRBJ2-4 | TRBV20-1 | few | -
TGTGCCATCAGTGAGGACAGGGGGCCACTGGCTGGGGCCAACGTCCTGACTTTC | CAISEDRGPLAGANVLTF | TRBJ2-6 | TRBV10-3 | - | TRBD1
TGCGCCAGCAGCCATTATCAAGCGGGGGGTTACGTCTACAATGAGCAGTTCTTC | CASSHYQAGGYVYNEQFF | TRBJ2-1 | TRBV4-3 | - | TRBD2
TGTGCCAGCAAATCCGGGACAGGGTCTTACAATGAGCAGTTCTTC | CASKSGTGSYNEQFF | TRBJ2-1 | TRBV12-3/TRBV12-4 | - | TRBD1
TGTGCCAGCAGTGACGCCGCGGGGGCTACAGATACGCAGTATTTT | CASSDAAGATDTQYF | TRBJ2-3 | TRBV6-4 | - | -
TGTGCCAGCAAGGAGTCCACCGGGGAGCTGTTTTTT | CASKESTGELFF | TRBJ2-2 | TRBV6-2/TRBV6-3 | - | -
TGTGCCAGCAGCTTACGCCCGGGGCGAGATACGCAGTATTTT | CASSLRPGRDTQYF | TRBJ2-3 | TRBV7-3 | few | -
TGTGCCAGCAGCTTACAAGGACAGGGGAGGCGTGTTGAGCAGTTCTTC | CASSLQGQGRRVEQFF | TRBJ2-1 | TRBV11-2 | - | TRBD1
TGCGCCAGCAGCTTGGTCCCGGGTAGCACAGATACGCAGTATTTT | CASSLVPGSTDTQYF | TRBJ2-3 | TRBV5-1 | - | -
TGTGCCAGCAGCCGCTTCCTCCGACTGACAGGGCTTGAGCAGTTCTTC | CASSRFLRLTGLEQFF | TRBJ2-1 | TRBV5-6 | many | TRBD1
TGTGCCGGCAGCGGACGGACGTATAGCACAGATACGCAGTATTTT | CAGSGRTYSTDTQYF | TRBJ2-3 | TRBV11-1 | - | -
TGTGCCATCAGTGGGACAGCTACTCTCACAGATACGCAGTATTTT | CAISGTATLTDTQYF | TRBJ2-3 | TRBV10-3 | - | -
TGCAGTGCTATACCCGGGACAGGGGTCGGGGATGAGCAGTTCTTC | CSAIPGTGVGDEQFF | TRBJ2-1 | TRBV20-1 | few | TRBD1
TGTGCCATCACCGGCGGAGACAGGGTCACTGAAGCTTTCTTT | CAITGGDRVTEAFF | TRBJ1-1 | TRBV10-3 | - | TRBD1
TGTGCCAGCAGTCTTAGGACAGGGGGGACCGGGGAGCTGTTTTTT | CASSLRTGGTGELFF | TRBJ2-2 | TRBV7-2 | - | TRBD1
TGCGCCAGCAGCCCGTATAGCACAGATACGCAGTATTTT | CASSPYSTDTQYF | TRBJ2-3 | TRBV4-3 | - | -
TGTGCCAGCAGCTTTTCTCAGGACGGCACCTACGAGCAGTACTTC | CASSFSQDGTYEQYF | TRBJ2-7 | TRBV7-2 | - | -
TGTGTCAGCAGCTTAGAATGGGGGCGAGGCACTGAAGCTTTCTTT | CVSSLEWGRGTEAFF | TRBJ1-1 | TRBV7-2 | once | -
TGTGCCAGCAGCCAAGAGGGGTTCGCGAACACCGGGGAGCTGTTTTTT | CASSQEGFANTGELFF | TRBJ2-2 | TRBV4-2 | - | -
TGCAGCGTTGATTATGGAAACGCGAACACCGGGGAGCTGTTTTTT | CSVDYGNANTGELFF | TRBJ2-2 | TRBV29-1 | - | -
TGTGCCGGCAGCTTAACATCCGACGAGCAGTACTTC | CAGSLTSDEQYF | TRBJ2-7 | TRBV7-2 | - | -
TGTGCCAGCAGCTCTCGGGCAGGAAATTCTGGGGCCAACGTCCTGACTTTC | CASSSRAGNSGANVLTF | TRBJ2-6 | TRBV3-1 | - | -
TGTGCCAGCAGTTACTTTCTATCCGGCGGCTATGGCTACACCTTC | CASSYFLSGGYGYTF | TRBJ1-2 | TRBV6-5 | - | -
TGTGCCAGCAGCTCCGGGACAGGGGACGGAAAACTGTTTTTT | CASSSGTGDGKLFF | TRBJ1-4 | TRBV7-9 | - | TRBD1
TGTGCCAGCAGTCCCACCATGACAATGTACCAAGAGACCCAGTACTTC | CASSPTMTMYQETQYF | TRBJ2-5 | TRBV28 | - | -
TGTGCCAGCAGCTTAGCGTCAGATCCCGTTAGCAATCAGCCCCAGCATTTT | CASSLASDPVSNQPQHF | TRBJ1-5 | TRBV7-2 | once | -
TGCAGTGCATCCGCGGGACAGATGTACGAGCAGTACTTC | CSASAGQMYEQYF | TRBJ2-7 | TRBV20-1 | - | -
TGTGCCAGCAGTTATGCGGTAGGGTCTGGTGGGACCCAGTACTTC | CASSYAVGSGGTQYF | TRBJ2-5 | TRBV6-5 | few | -
TGTGCCAGCAGCTTAACGACAGGGGACGAGCAGTTCTTC | CASSLTTGDEQFF | TRBJ2-1 | TRBV7-3 | - | TRBD1
TGTGCCAGCAGCCGAGGGGAGCGGGGGGGCCTCACAGATACGCAGTATTTT | CASSRGERGGLTDTQYF | TRBJ2-3 | TRBV9 | - | TRBD2
TGCAGTGCCCCCGGGACAGAGAGCTACGAGCAGTACTTC | CSAPGTESYEQYF | TRBJ2-7 | TRBV20-1 | - | TRBD1
TGTGCCAGCAGAGCCCCTGGCACAGATACGCAGTATTTT | CASRAPGTDTQYF | TRBJ2-3 | TRBV7-2 | - | -
TGTGCCAGCAGCTTTTCAGGGGTCGCTAACTATGGCTACACCTTC | CASSFSGVANYGYTF | TRBJ1-2 | TRBV7-2 | - | -
TGCGCCAGCAGCCAAGTTCTAGCGGGTCTTTCCTACAATGAGCAGTTCTTC | CASSQVLAGLSYNEQFF | TRBJ2-1 | TRBV4-3 | - | TRBD2
TGTGCCATCAGTTTTAGGGGGGCTGAGCAGTTCTTC | CAISFRGAEQFF | TRBJ2-1 | TRBV10-3 | - | -
TGTGCCAGCAGTTTAGGCAGGCGCCCCTATGGCTACACCTTC | CASSLGRRPYGYTF | TRBJ1-2 | TRBV28 | - | -
TGTGCCATCAGTGAGTCGAGAGGTGTATTGCCTGGCTACGAGCAGTACTTC | CAISESRGVLPGYEQYF | TRBJ2-7 | TRBV10-3 | - | -
TGTGCCAGCTCACCACAGGGTCCTAAGGGCGGCTACACCTTC | CASSPQGPKGGYTF | TRBJ1-2 | TRBV18 | - | -
TGCGCCAGCAGCGAGGACAGGGGATCCTACGAGCAGTACTTC | CASSEDRGSYEQYF | TRBJ2-7 | TRBV5-1 | few | TRBD1
TGTGCCAGCAGTTTAGGGCCTGGGACCCAGTACTTC | CASSLGPGTQYF | TRBJ2-5 | TRBV27 | - | -
TGTGCCACCACCCATTCAGGTCAGGGTCTTGGCTACACCTTC | CATTHSGQGLGYTF | TRBJ1-2 | TRBV27 | - | -
TGTGCCAGCAGCCCACAAGGGAACACCTACGAGCAGTACTTC | CASSPQGNTYEQYF | TRBJ2-7 | TRBV7-3 | few | -
TGCAGTGCTAGAGGGGGACAGGGGGTCACAGATACGCAGTATTTT | CSARGGQGVTDTQYF | TRBJ2-3 | TRBV20-1 | - | TRBD1
TGTGCCAGCAGTGCCGGGGTTGGCACTGAAGCTTTCTTT | CASSAGVGTEAFF | TRBJ1-1 | TRBV6-5 | once | -